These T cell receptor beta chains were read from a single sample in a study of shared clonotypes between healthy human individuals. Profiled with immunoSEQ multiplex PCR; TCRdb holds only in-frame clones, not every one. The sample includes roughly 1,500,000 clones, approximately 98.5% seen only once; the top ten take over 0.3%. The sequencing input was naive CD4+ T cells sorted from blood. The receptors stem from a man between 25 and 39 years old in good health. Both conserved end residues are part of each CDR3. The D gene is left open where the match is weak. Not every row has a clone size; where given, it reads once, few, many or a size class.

CDR3 protein: CASSFSAGNEQFF; CDR3 DNA: TGTGCCAGCAGTTTTAGCGCGGGGAATGAGCAGTTCTTC; D gene: .; J gene: TRBJ2-1; V gene: TRBV28; clone size: .
CDR3 protein: CASSVESHSTGELFF; CDR3 DNA: TGTGCCAGCAGCGTAGAGAGCCACTCCACCGGGGAGCTGTTTTTT; D gene: .; J gene: TRBJ2-2; V gene: TRBV9; clone size: .
CDR3 protein: CAISVRTSGKSYEQYF; CDR3 DNA: TGTGCCATCAGTGTGCGGACTAGCGGAAAATCCTACGAGCAGTACTTC; D gene: TRBD2; J gene: TRBJ2-7; V gene: TRBV10-3; clone size: .
CDR3 protein: CATSRGKRGRTDTQYF; CDR3 DNA: TGTGCCACCAGCAGAGGGAAGCGGGGGCGCACAGATACGCAGTATTTT; D gene: TRBD2; J gene: TRBJ2-3; V gene: TRBV15; clone size: .
CDR3 protein: CASSLLGSPGVSFTDTQYF; CDR3 DNA: TGCGCCAGCAGCTTACTCGGGAGTCCCGGTGTCTCGTTCACAGATACGCAGTATTTT; D gene: .; J gene: TRBJ2-3; V gene: TRBV5-1; clone size: .
CDR3 protein: CASSPGQAGNTIYF; CDR3 DNA: TGTGCCAGCAGCCCTGGACAGGCTGGAAACACCATATATTTT; D gene: TRBD1; J gene: TRBJ1-3; V gene: TRBV5-4; clone size: once
CDR3 protein: CASSLALGALGQETQYF; CDR3 DNA: TGTGCCAGCAGCTTGGCCCTTGGCGCGTTGGGCCAAGAGACCCAGTACTTC; D gene: .; J gene: TRBJ2-5; V gene: TRBV5-8; clone size: .
CDR3 protein: CASSVDVISYEQFF; CDR3 DNA: TGTGCCAGCAGCGTAGACGTCATTAGCTATGAGCAGTTCTTC; D gene: .; J gene: TRBJ2-1; V gene: TRBV11-2; clone size: .
CDR3 protein: CASSPLSREAVTDTQYF; CDR3 DNA: TGTGCCAGCTCACCTCTTTCCCGGGAGGCTGTCACAGATACGCAGTATTTT; D gene: TRBD2; J gene: TRBJ2-3; V gene: TRBV18; clone size: .
CDR3 protein: CASSDGTKTDTQYF; CDR3 DNA: TGCGCCAGCAGCGACGGGACAAAGACGGATACGCAGTATTTT; D gene: .; J gene: TRBJ2-3; V gene: TRBV10-1; clone size: few
CDR3 protein: CASSRGTSGTYEQYF; CDR3 DNA: TGCGCCAGCAGCCGAGGGACTAGCGGAACCTACGAGCAGTACTTC; D gene: TRBD2; J gene: TRBJ2-7; V gene: TRBV4-1; clone size: .
CDR3 protein: CASSKPGNSKETQYF; CDR3 DNA: TGCGCCAGCAGCAAACCCGGGAACAGCAAAGAGACCCAGTACTTC; D gene: .; J gene: TRBJ2-5; V gene: TRBV4-1; clone size: .
CDR3 protein: CASSLQSYTIYF; CDR3 DNA: TGTGCCAGCAGCTTACAGTCGTACACCATATATTTT; D gene: .; J gene: TRBJ1-3; V gene: TRBV7-2; clone size: .
CDR3 protein: CATNRDRVGGYTF; CDR3 DNA: TGTGCCACAAACCGGGACAGGGTTGGAGGCTACACCTTC; D gene: TRBD1; J gene: TRBJ1-2; V gene: TRBV19; clone size: .
CDR3 protein: CASSMTGTSGSHEQFF; CDR3 DNA: TGCGCCAGCAGCATGACGGGGACTAGCGGGAGTCATGAGCAGTTCTTC; D gene: TRBD2; J gene: TRBJ2-1; V gene: TRBV5-1; clone size: .
CDR3 protein: CASGLQGGTEAFF; CDR3 DNA: TGTGCTAGTGGTTTGCAAGGCGGCACTGAAGCTTTCTTT; D gene: .; J gene: TRBJ1-1; V gene: TRBV12-5; clone size: .
CDR3 protein: CASSLDGVRTDTQYF; CDR3 DNA: TGCGCCAGCAGCTTGGACGGGGTTCGCACAGATACGCAGTATTTT; D gene: .; J gene: TRBJ2-3; V gene: TRBV5-1; clone size: .
CDR3 protein: CASSELGQSTDTQYF; CDR3 DNA: TGTGCCAGCAGTGAACTGGGACAGAGCACAGATACGCAGTATTTT; D gene: TRBD1; J gene: TRBJ2-3; V gene: TRBV25-1; clone size: once
CDR3 protein: CASSLGTGANTEAFF; CDR3 DNA: TGCGCCAGCAGCTTAGGGACAGGGGCGAACACTGAAGCTTTCTTT; D gene: TRBD1; J gene: TRBJ1-1; V gene: TRBV5-1; clone size: .
CDR3 protein: CASSLGTAPSEQYF; CDR3 DNA: TGTGCCAGCAGCTTGGGGACAGCCCCCTCCGAGCAGTACTTC; D gene: .; J gene: TRBJ2-7; V gene: TRBV5-4; clone size: .
CDR3 protein: CASSQIAGGPSNEQFF; CDR3 DNA: TGTGCCAGCAGCCAGATAGCGGGAGGGCCGAGCAATGAGCAGTTCTTC; D gene: TRBD2; J gene: TRBJ2-1; V gene: TRBV14; clone size: .
CDR3 protein: CASSRDRNTEAFF; CDR3 DNA: TGTGCCAGCTCACGGGACAGGAACACTGAAGCTTTCTTT; D gene: TRBD1; J gene: TRBJ1-1; V gene: TRBV18; clone size: .
CDR3 protein: CASSLRMGDTQYF; CDR3 DNA: TGTGCCAGCAGTTTGAGAATGGGAGATACGCAGTATTTT; D gene: .; J gene: TRBJ2-3; V gene: TRBV27; clone size: .
CDR3 protein: CASSISDMGYEQYF; CDR3 DNA: TGTGCCAGTAGTATTTCGGACATGGGCTACGAGCAGTACTTC; D gene: .; J gene: TRBJ2-7; V gene: TRBV19; clone size: .
CDR3 protein: CAISEVAGGTGELFF; CDR3 DNA: TGTGCCATCAGTGAGGTTGCGGGAGGCACCGGGGAGCTGTTTTTT; D gene: TRBD2; J gene: TRBJ2-2; V gene: TRBV10-3; clone size: .
CDR3 protein: CASRRGPTEKLFF; CDR3 DNA: TGTGCCAGCAGGCGGGGACCCACTGAAAAACTGTTTTTT; D gene: .; J gene: TRBJ1-4; V gene: TRBV14; clone size: .
CDR3 protein: CASSAPGRGNQPQHF; CDR3 DNA: TGTGCCAGTAGTGCCCCGGGTAGGGGCAATCAGCCCCAGCATTTT; D gene: .; J gene: TRBJ1-5; V gene: TRBV19; clone size: once
CDR3 protein: CASSLTLGLTDTQYF; CDR3 DNA: TGTGCCAGCAGCTTAACCCTCGGACTAACAGATACGCAGTATTTT; D gene: .; J gene: TRBJ2-3; V gene: TRBV7-3; clone size: .
CDR3 protein: CASSNLGLAEYNEQFF; CDR3 DNA: TGTGCCAGCAGCAATCTAGGACTAGCGGAGTACAATGAGCAGTTCTTC; D gene: TRBD2; J gene: TRBJ2-1; V gene: TRBV9; clone size: .
CDR3 protein: CASSPLAGDGDEQFF; CDR3 DNA: TGTGCCAGCAGTCCCCTAGCGGGAGATGGCGATGAGCAGTTCTTC; D gene: TRBD2; J gene: TRBJ2-1; V gene: TRBV25-1; clone size: .
CDR3 protein: CASRLAGGMNEQYF; CDR3 DNA: TGTGCCAGCAGACTAGCGGGAGGGATGAACGAGCAGTACTTC; D gene: TRBD2; J gene: TRBJ2-7; V gene: TRBV27; clone size: .
CDR3 protein: CASSFLGETVNYEQYF; CDR3 DNA: TGCGCCAGCAGCTTTTTAGGTGAGACAGTAAACTACGAGCAGTACTTC; D gene: .; J gene: TRBJ2-7; V gene: TRBV5-1; clone size: .
CDR3 protein: CASSLAAGGNEKLFF; CDR3 DNA: TGCGCCAGCAGCTTGGCCGCAGGGGGGAATGAAAAACTGTTTTTT; D gene: TRBD1; J gene: TRBJ1-4; V gene: TRBV5-1; clone size: .
CDR3 protein: CASSEGNTGELFF; CDR3 DNA: TGTGCCAGCAGTGAAGGGAACACCGGGGAGCTGTTTTTT; D gene: .; J gene: TRBJ2-2; V gene: TRBV9; clone size: .
CDR3 protein: CASSRDLAYEQYF; CDR3 DNA: TGCGCCAGCAGCAGGGACCTAGCGTACGAGCAGTACTTC; D gene: .; J gene: TRBJ2-7; V gene: TRBV5-1; clone size: .
CDR3 protein: CATSRGLAISGTGELFF; CDR3 DNA: TGTGCCACCAGCAGGGGACTAGCTATCTCGGGGACCGGGGAGCTGTTTTTT; D gene: TRBD2; J gene: TRBJ2-2; V gene: TRBV15; clone size: .
CDR3 protein: CASSPPQVAETQYF; CDR3 DNA: TGTGCCAGCTCACCACCCCAGGTAGCGGAGACCCAGTACTTC; D gene: .; J gene: TRBJ2-5; V gene: TRBV18; clone size: once
CDR3 protein: CASSVGRRLAGDFNEQFF; CDR3 DNA: TGTGCCAGCAGCGTAGGCCGGAGACTAGCGGGAGATTTTAATGAGCAGTTCTTC; D gene: TRBD2; J gene: TRBJ2-1; V gene: TRBV9; clone size: .
CDR3 protein: CASSFPSTEAFF; CDR3 DNA: TGCGCCAGCAGCTTTCCGAGCACTGAAGCTTTCTTT; D gene: .; J gene: TRBJ1-1; V gene: TRBV5-1; clone size: .
CDR3 protein: CASSLARVGSNQPQHF; CDR3 DNA: TGCGCCAGCAGCTTGGCCCGGGTCGGGAGCAATCAGCCCCAGCATTTT; D gene: .; J gene: TRBJ1-5; V gene: TRBV5-1; clone size: .
CDR3 protein: CASSVRSGSDEQYF; CDR3 DNA: TGTGCCAGCAGCGTACGGAGCGGGAGCGACGAGCAGTACTTC; D gene: TRBD2; J gene: TRBJ2-7; V gene: TRBV9; clone size: .